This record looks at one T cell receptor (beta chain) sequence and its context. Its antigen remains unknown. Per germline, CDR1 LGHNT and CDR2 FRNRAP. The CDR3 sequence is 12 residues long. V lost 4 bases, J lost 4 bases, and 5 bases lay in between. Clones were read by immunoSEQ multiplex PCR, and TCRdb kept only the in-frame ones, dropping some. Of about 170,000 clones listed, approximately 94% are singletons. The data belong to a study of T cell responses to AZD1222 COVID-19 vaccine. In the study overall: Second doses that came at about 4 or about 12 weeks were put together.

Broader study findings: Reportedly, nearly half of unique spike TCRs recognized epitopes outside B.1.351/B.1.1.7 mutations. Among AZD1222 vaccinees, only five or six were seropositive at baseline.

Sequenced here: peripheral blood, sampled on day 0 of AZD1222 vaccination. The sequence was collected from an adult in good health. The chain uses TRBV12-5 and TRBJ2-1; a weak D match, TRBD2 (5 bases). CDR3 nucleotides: TGTGCTAGTGGTTCGGGGTACAATGAGCAGTTCTTC. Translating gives CASGSGYNEQFF.